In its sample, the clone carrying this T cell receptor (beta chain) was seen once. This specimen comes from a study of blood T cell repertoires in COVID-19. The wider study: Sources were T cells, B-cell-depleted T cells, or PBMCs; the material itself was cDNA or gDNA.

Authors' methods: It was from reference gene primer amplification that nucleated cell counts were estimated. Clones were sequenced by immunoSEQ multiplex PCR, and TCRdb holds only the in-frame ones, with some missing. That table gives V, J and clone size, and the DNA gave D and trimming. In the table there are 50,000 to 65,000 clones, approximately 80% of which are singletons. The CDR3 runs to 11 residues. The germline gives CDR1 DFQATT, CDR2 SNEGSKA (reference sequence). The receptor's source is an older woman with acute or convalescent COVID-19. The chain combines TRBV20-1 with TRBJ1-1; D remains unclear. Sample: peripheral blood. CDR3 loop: CMTGRNTEAFF. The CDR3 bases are TGCATGACCGGGAGGAACACTGAAGCTTTCTTT.